These 8 T cell receptor beta chains came from one sample sequenced in a study of shared clonotypes between healthy human individuals. Method: immunoSEQ multiplex PCR; TCRdb's copy keeps in-frame clones and lacks some. The sample gives 550,000 to 800,000 clones, 90% of which show up once; about 33% is in the top ten. Input material: memory CD8+ T cells from PBMCs. Subset of the sample: CD45RO+ cells pooled with CCR7-negative TemRA cells. These receptors all come from a man younger than 35 in good health. Some clones in this sample may be carry-over from other donors' samples.

The rearrangement links TRBV14 to TRBJ1-2, with 11 bases lining up with TRBD1. The trim removed 4 bases at V and 7 bases at J, leaving 8 bases unmatched. The CDR3 runs 15 residues. Germline V gene lookup returns CDR1 SGHDN and CDR2 FVKESK. This chain's CDR3 is CASSPHRTGGGGYTF. CDR3 bases: TGTGCCAGCAGCCCCCATCGGACAGGGGGCGGTGGCTACACCTTC.

The chain uses TRBV5-1 and TRBJ2-3, with 8 bases aligning to TRBD2. From germline, CDR1 is SGHRS and CDR2 YFSETQ. This CDR3 is 15 amino acids long. Unmatched junction bases numbered 4, after V lost 2 bases and J lost 2 bases. The CDR3 DNA follows: TGCGCCAGCAGCTTCAACGGGAGGGCCACAGATACGCAGTATTTT. Amino acid sequence: CASSFNGRATDTQYF. Full variable domain (missing parts from reference TRBV5-1 and TRBJ2-3): KAGVTQTPRYLIKTRGQQVTLSCSPISGHRSVSWYQQTPGQGLQFLFEYFSETQRNKGNFPGRFSGRQFSNSRSEMNVSTLELGDSALYLCASSFNGRATDTQYFGPGTRLTVL.

The chain links TRBV5-6 to TRBJ2-7, with a tentative D call TRBD2 (5 bases). The germline CDR1 and CDR2 sequences are SGHDT and YYEEEE. V lost 7 bases and J 2 bases, leaving 13 bases between the germline ends. The length of the CDR3 is 13 residues. In DNA, the CDR3 is TGTGCCAGCGAAACAAGCGGCCCCTACGAGCAGTACTTC. Its translation is CASETSGPYEQYF.

This chain links TRBV5-1 with TRBJ2-7; perhaps TRBD1 as D (5 bases). Trimming took off 0 bases at V and 4 bases at J, with 11 bases between the two ends. CDR3 length: 14 residues. Germline values: CDR1 SGHRS, CDR2 YFSETQ. The CDR3 here is CASSLARGRYEQYF. In DNA, the CDR3 is TGCGCCAGCAGCTTGGCTAGGGGTAGGTACGAGCAGTACTTC.

The chain joins TRBV5-8 to TRBJ1-1; a possible D gene is TRBD1 (5 bases). Trimming cost V 4 bases and J 1 base, with 11 bases left between them. The CDR3 sequence is 14 residues long. Germline assignment: CDR1 SGHTS and CDR2 YDEGEE. CDR3 loop: CASSTGTGNTEAFF. DNA of the CDR3: TGTGCCAGCAGCACCGGGACGGGGAACACTGAAGCTTTCTTT.

The chain links TRBV15 to TRBJ2-7; D might be TRBD2 (6 bases). The CDR3 loop spans 13 amino acids. Looked up from germline, CDR1 is LNHNV and CDR2 is YYDKDF (reference sequence). Deletions cut 8 bases from V and 5 bases from J, with 16 bases between. CDR3 protein: CATERGRQDEQYF. CDR3 coding DNA: TGTGCCACCGAACGGGGGAGGCAGGACGAGCAGTACTTC.

The chain links TRBV6-7 to TRBJ2-7, with D tentatively TRBD1 (6 bases). TRBV6-7 qualifies as an ORF whose function is uncertain. There are 13 residues in the CDR3. V gave up 6 bases and J gave up 11 bases, with 20 bases separating them. CDR3 loop: CASRTGQSCNKYF. The CDR3 bases are TGTGCCAGCAGAACAGGACAGAGCTGTAATAAGTACTTC.

The rearrangement uses TRBV29-1 and TRBJ1-2; no firm D call. The CDR3 runs to 14 residues. V lost 3 bases, J lost 5 bases, and 16 bases lay in between. Per the germline V gene, CDR1 is SQVTM and CDR2 is ANQGSEA. The CDR3 is CSVESRPYPYGYTF. In nucleotides, the CDR3 is TGCAGCGTTGAGAGTAGACCCTATCCTTATGGCTACACCTTC.